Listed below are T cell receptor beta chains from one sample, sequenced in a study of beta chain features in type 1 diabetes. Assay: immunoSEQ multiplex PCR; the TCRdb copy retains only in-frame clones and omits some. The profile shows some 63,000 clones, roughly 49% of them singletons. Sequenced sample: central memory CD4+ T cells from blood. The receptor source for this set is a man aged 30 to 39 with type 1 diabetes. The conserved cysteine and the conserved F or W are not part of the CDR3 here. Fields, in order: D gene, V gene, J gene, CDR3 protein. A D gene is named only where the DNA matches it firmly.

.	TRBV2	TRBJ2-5	ASRREVSGETQY
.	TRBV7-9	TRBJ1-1	ASSEGLNTEAF
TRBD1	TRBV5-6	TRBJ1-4	ASSYYGQGASEKLF
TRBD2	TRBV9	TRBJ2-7	ASSVGNFGGADEQY
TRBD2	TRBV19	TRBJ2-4	ASSGLANIQY
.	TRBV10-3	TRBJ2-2	AISDGGRAGELF
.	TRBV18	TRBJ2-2	ASSSRDTGELF
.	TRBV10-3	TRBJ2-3	AISEAPEDTQY
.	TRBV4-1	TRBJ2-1	ASSPSTGRGNNEQF
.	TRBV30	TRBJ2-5	AWGKGYETQY
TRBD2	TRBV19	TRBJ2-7	ASSRGLAKSSYEQY
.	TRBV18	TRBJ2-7	ASSPKLSSYEQY
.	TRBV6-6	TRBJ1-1	ASSRLQKNTEAF
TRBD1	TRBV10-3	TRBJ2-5	AISPARQGAFQGQY
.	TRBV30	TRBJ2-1	AWSVSQGTEQF
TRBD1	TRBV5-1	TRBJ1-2	ASSPRTGGQSYGYT
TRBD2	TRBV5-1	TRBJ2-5	ASTGQLGGGRETQY
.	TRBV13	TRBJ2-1	ASSLSGYNEQF
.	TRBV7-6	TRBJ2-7	ASSPRSGAYEQY
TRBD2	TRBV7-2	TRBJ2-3	ASSNMGGANTDTQY
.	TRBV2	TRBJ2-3	ASKGSRRTDTQY
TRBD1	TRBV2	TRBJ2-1	ASSERRGRYNEQF
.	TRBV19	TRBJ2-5	ASSIEETQY
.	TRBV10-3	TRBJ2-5	AIAGSGEETQY
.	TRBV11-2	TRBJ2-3	ASSTGKRAGTDTQY
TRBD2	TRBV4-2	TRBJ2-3	ASSQDWRGYTDTQY
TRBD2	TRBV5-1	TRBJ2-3	ASSPASGRQDTQY
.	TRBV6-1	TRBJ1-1	ASWRPNTEAF
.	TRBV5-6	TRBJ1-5	ASSSSGNQPQH
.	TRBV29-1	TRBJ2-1	SVGRGYNEQF
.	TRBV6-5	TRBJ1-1	ASHNPQNTEAF
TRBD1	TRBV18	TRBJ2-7	ASSPAGTGGGEQY
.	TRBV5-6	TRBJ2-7	ASSFSGKVYEQY
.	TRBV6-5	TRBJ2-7	ASSYRPDTNEQY
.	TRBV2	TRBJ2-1	ASSEASLYNEQF
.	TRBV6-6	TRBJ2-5	ASSDSGPETQY
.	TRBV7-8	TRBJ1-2	ASSEGPYGYT
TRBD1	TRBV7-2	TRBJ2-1	ASSISGTGSYNEQF
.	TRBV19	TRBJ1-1	ASSMAVTVVAF
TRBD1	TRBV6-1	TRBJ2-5	ASSEWDRPPGTQY
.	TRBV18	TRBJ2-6	ASSPTNSGANVLT
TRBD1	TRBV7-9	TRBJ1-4	ASSHTGTGVEKLF
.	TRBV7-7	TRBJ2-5	ASSLGGRGEETQY
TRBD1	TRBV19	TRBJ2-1	ASSPRQGNEQF
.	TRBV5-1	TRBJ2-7	ASGRTDSSYEQY
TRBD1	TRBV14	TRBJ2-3	ASSQTDRARD
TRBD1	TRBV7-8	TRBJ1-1	ASSLRGGQGNTEAF
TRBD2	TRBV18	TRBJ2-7	ASSPAGLAGGEQY